This T cell receptor beta chain appears in the sequencing data of a study of T cells in Graves' hyperthyroidism and ophthalmopathy. Extraction of PBMCs used roughly 9.3 ml of fresh peripheral blood. Regions amplified from RNA transcripts were the TCR beta CDR3 regions. The HTBI set primed first-round TCR CDR3 RT-PCR. A single record per CDR3 protein comes from TCRdb applying MiXCR to the multiplex PCR reads. The data show 400,000 to 550,000 distinct CDR3 sequences, with 13% to 15% seen just once and about a sixth held by the top ten. Trimming pared 11 bases from V and 1 base from J, leaving 20 bases between. The V gene's germline CDR1 is MNHNS and CDR2 SASEGT. This CDR3 is 15 amino acids long. This clonotype was picked up a small number of times.

The chain employs TRBV6-1 and TRBJ2-5; weak D call: TRBD2 (6 bases). The material sequenced was blood. The source of this sequence is a woman between 18 and 30 years old with Graves' hyperthyroidism. CDR3 protein: CAGGGTVTLQETQYF. CDR3 coding DNA: TGTGCCGGTGGGGGGACTGTAACCCTCCAAGAGACCCAGTACTTC.